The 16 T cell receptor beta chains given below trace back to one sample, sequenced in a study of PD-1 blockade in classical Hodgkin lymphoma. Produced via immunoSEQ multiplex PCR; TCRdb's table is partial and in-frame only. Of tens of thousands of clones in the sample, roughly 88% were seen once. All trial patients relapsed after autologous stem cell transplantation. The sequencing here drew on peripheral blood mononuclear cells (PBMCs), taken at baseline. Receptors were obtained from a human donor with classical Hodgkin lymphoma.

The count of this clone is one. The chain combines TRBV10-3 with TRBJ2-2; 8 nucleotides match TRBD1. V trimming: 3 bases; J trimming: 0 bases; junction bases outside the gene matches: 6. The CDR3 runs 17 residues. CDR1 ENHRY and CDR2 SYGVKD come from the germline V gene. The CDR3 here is CAISERTGTTNTGELFF. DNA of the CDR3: TGTGCCATCAGTGAAAGGACAGGGACAACGAACACCGGGGAGCTGTTTTTT.

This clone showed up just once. The DNA of the CDR3 is TGTGCCAGCAGCAAAAGGAGACTAGATCCGGACACAGATACGCAGTATTTT. Protein sequence: CASSKRRLDPDTDTQYF. This chain links TRBV21-1 with TRBJ2-3; the D call TRBD2 from the table was never checked on the DNA. TRBV21-1 is assigned pseudogene status. The CDR3 covers 17 residues.

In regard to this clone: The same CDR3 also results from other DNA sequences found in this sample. CDR3 DNA: TGTGCCAGCAGCGTAGGGGGGGGACGAGAGACCCAGTACTTC. This encodes CASSVGGGRETQYF. This chain joins TRBV9 and TRBJ2-5, with 7 nucleotides matching TRBD2. This CDR3 has 14 residues. Germline V gives CDR1 SGDLS, CDR2 YYNGEE. With 0 bases clipped from V and 4 bases from J, the junction kept 3 bases outside the gene matches.

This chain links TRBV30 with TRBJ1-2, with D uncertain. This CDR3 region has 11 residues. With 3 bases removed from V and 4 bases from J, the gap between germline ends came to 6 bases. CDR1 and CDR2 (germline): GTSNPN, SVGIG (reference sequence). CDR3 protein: CAWSASYGYTF. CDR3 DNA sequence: TGTGCCTGGAGCGCTTCCTATGGCTACACCTTC. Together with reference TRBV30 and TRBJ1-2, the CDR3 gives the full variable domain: SQTIHQWPATLVQPVGSPLSLECTVEGTSNPNLYWYRQAAGRGLQLLFYSVGIGQISSEVPQNLSASRPQDRQFILSSKKLLLSDSGFYLCAWSASYGYTFGSGTRLTVV.

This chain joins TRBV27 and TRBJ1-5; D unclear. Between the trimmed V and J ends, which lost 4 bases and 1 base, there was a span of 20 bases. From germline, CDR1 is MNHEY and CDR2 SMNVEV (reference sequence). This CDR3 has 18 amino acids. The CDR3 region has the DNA TGTGCCAGCAGTTCCCTATATGGACTGCTAGGGAGCAATCAGCCCCAGCATTTT. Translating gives CASSSLYGLLGSNQPQHF.

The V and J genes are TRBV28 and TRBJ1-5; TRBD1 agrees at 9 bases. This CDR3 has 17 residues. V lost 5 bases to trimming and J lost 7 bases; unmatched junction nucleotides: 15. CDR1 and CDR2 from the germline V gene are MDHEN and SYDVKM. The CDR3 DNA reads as TGTGCCAGCAGTGCCGGGACAGGGTTTAAGTCGGGCCAGCCCCAGCATTTT. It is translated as CASSAGTGFKSGQPQHF.

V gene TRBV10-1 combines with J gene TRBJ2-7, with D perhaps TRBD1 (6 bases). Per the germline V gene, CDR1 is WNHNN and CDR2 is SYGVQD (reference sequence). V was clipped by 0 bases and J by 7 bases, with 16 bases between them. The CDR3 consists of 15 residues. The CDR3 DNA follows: TGCGCCAGCAGTGAGTCCCGGGGACATGTAGGGGAGCAGTACTTC. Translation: CASSESRGHVGEQYF.

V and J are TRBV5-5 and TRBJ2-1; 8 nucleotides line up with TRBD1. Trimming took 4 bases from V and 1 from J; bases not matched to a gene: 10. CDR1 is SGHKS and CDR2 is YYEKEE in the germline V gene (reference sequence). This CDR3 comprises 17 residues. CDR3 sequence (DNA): TGTGCCAGCAGCGTTTACATTCAGGGGGCATCCTACAATGAGCAGTTCTTC. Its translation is CASSVYIQGASYNEQFF.

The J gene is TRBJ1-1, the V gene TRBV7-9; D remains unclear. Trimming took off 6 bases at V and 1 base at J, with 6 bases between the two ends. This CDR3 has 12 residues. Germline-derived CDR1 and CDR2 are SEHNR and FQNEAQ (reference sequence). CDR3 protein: CASSIKNTEAFF. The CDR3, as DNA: TGTGCCAGCAGTATTAAGAACACTGAAGCTTTCTTT.

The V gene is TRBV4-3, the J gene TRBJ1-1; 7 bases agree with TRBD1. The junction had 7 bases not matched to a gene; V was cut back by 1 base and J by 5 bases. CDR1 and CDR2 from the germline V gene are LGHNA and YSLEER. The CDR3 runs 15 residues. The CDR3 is CASSQVRDRVTEAFF. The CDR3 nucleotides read TGCGCCAGCAGCCAAGTTCGTGACAGGGTTACTGAAGCTTTCTTT.

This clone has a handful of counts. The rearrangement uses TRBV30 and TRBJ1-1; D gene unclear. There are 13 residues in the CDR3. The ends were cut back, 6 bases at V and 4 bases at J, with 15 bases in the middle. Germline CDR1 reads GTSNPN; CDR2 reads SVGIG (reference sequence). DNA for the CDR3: TGTGCCTGCGGGCCCCACGTTAGCACTGAAGCTTTCTTT. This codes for CACGPHVSTEAFF. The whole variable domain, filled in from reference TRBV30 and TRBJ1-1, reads SQTIHQWPATLVQPVGSPLSLECTVEGTSNPNLYWYRQAAGRGLQLLFYSVGIGQISSEVPQNLSASRPQDRQFILSSKKLLLSDSGFYLCACGPHVSTEAFFGQGTRLTVV.

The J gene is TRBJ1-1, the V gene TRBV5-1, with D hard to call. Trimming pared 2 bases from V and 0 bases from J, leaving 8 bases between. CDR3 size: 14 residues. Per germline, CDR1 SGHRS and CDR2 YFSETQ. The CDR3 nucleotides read TGCGCCAGCAGCTTCCTCCCGGTGAACACTGAAGCTTTCTTT. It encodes CASSFLPVNTEAFF.

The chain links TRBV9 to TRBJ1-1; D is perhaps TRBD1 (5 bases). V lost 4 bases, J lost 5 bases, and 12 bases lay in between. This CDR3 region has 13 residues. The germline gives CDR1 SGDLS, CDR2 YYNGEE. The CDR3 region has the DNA TGTGCCAGCAGCCCGGGGGTGGGGACTGAAGCTTTCTTT. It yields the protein CASSPGVGTEAFF.

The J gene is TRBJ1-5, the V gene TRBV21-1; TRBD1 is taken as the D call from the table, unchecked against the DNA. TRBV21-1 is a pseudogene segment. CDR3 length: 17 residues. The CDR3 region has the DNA TGTGCCAGCAGCAACATCCTTCCCGGGACAGATAATCAGCCCCAGCATTTT. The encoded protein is CASSNILPGTDNQPQHF.

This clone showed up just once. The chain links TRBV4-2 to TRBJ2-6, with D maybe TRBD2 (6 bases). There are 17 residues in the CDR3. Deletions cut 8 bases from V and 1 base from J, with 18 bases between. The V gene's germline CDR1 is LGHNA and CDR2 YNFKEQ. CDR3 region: CASGPAGGASGANVLTF. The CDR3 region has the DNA TGTGCCAGCGGCCCGGCGGGCGGGGCTTCTGGGGCCAACGTCCTGACTTTC.

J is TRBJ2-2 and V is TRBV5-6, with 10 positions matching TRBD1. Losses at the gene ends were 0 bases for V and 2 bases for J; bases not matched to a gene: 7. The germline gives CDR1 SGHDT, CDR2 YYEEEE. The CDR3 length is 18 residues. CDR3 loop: CASSLVGDRGFNTGELFF. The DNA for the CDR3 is TGTGCCAGCAGCTTGGTAGGGGACAGGGGCTTTAACACCGGGGAGCTGTTTTTT.